This TCR beta chain was sequenced during a study of radiation and T cells in renal cell carcinoma (dated by TCRdb to about 2020). For context, the study as a whole: Samples came from a clinical trial, in which primary renal cell carcinomas received 15 Gy stereotactic body radiation therapy followed by nephrectomy 4 weeks later. In total, about 50 samples underwent TCR beta sequencing: roughly 26 tumors plus 27 peripheral blood samples. A total of 4,016,671 unique CDR3 nucleotide sequences, encoding some 2,700,000 unique CDR3 amino acid sequences, were found across all 50 or so samples.

The paper's findings and limits, for the study overall: Effects of radiation dose or scheduling on the TCR repertoire could not be addressed with the single-armed trial design. Because pretreatment tumor biopsies were not available, the study could not determine whether clonotypes were already present within the tumor at baseline. In blood, the top tumor clonotypes increased between baseline and 2 weeks post-radiation and then shrank by 4 weeks, which suggests that tumor-resident clones expanded only transiently. Dynamics of the blood repertoire were not tracked past 4 weeks after treatment.

After removal of 6 bases from V and 3 bases from J, the junction retains 8 bases not matched to a gene. The germline V gene (reference sequence) yields WNHNN for CDR1 and SYGVQD for CDR2. Including cysteine and phenylalanine, the CDR3 has 14 amino acids. Kept here is only the CDR3 DNA, which spans 42 bases and is read in frame from base 1. As to this clone: Its target antigen remains unknown. No clone much larger than this one lies a single base away; base qualities are absent.

Interpreted using the paper, the time point label stands for: baseline pretreatment blood. In light of the paper, this sample's treatment or condition label describes: 15 Gy SBRT to primary tumor, nephrectomy 4 weeks later. To follow tumor-enriched clonotypes, serial peripheral blood was collected from radiation-treated patients at baseline and at 2 weeks and 4 weeks after SBRT. Renal cell carcinoma with clear cell pathology was present in all patients. The QIAamp DNA Blood Mini Kit (Qiagen) was used to prepare genomic DNA for TCR sequencing. Samples were included in the analyses only if all quality control checks were passed. Following the manufacturer's recommendations, the immunoSEQ kit was used to generate TCR beta libraries from genomic DNA. For library preparation, a first multiplex PCR was performed with proprietary primers, followed by a second PCR in which unique barcodes were added, and bead cleanups were performed after each round. Each sample batch included a kit-provided positive control reaction and a negative control reaction. The final libraries were assessed on an Agilent 4200 TapeStation D1000 ScreenTape, pooled by volume, and quantified by qPCR. Sequencing ran on an Illumina NextSeq500 with a MidOutput 150-cycle cartridge, using 156 Read1 and 15 Index1 cycles with kit custom primers. The pooled library was loaded at roughly 0.98 pM with a 20% PhiX control spike-in. Regarding the original processing steps: The vendor-processed data were analyzed in R, and a clonotype was defined as all T cells that share the same CDR3 nucleotide sequence. For clone abundance analyses, frequencies were normalized to the 10,000 most abundant clones in each sample. Public T cell clones, averaging fewer than five per sample, were removed before analysis. A difference in abundance of at least 32-fold between compartments was used to define tumor-enriched and baseline blood-enriched clonotypes. A beta-binomial differential abundance model was used to identify clonotypes that expanded or contracted between blood time points. Tumor-blood repertoire similarity was measured with the Baroni-Urbani and Buser coefficient, and group comparisons used two-tailed Wilcoxon tests in R. TCRdb mirrors the immuneACCESS table, restricted to in-frame sequences. Some clones are absent from its copies; in checked studies, under half trace to an unresolved V gene, and the reason for the others is unknown. For V, J and clone size, that table is used; D and trimming come from the DNA. A total of tens of thousands of clones appear in this sample, over 75% of them only once. The top ten hold around 6.7% of the sample.

This TCR was recovered from a man between 60 and 70 years old with renal cell carcinoma. The rearranged chain carries TRBV10-1 and TRBJ2-7, and 7 junction bases match TRBD2. Sequencing used blood, obtained from a patient whose treatment included radiotherapy and nephrectomy. The CDR3 protein is CASRPLGTIYEQYF. The DNA is TGCGCCAGCAGACCCCTCGGGACTATCTACGAGCAGTACTTC.